Below, 19 T cell receptor beta chains from the same sample are listed, as sequenced in a study of shared clonotypes between healthy human individuals. The assay was immunoSEQ multiplex PCR, and TCRdb's table has in-frame clones only and misses some. The data show about 2 million clones, approximately 95% seen once. The material sequenced was naive CD4+ T cells sorted from blood. The subset: CD45RA+ positively selected. The receptors originated from a young man in good health.

The chain couples TRBV27 to TRBJ2-1, with a weak D call TRBD2 (6 bases). The CDR3 sequence is 15 residues long. Looked up from germline, CDR1 is MNHEY and CDR2 is SMNVEV (reference sequence). The V gene lost 3 bases and the J gene lost 1 base, with 10 bases spanning the gap. The CDR3 sequence: CASSLSGLSYNEQFF. For the CDR3, the DNA is TGTGCCAGCAGTTTGAGCGGGCTGTCCTACAATGAGCAGTTCTTC.

The J gene is TRBJ2-3, the V gene TRBV7-9; perhaps TRBD2 as D (6 bases). V dropped 2 bases and J dropped 2 bases, with 11 bases sitting between them. CDR1 and CDR2 from the germline V gene are SEHNR and FQNEAQ (reference sequence). The CDR3 consists of 15 residues. The CDR3 sequence is CASSLKAGYTDTQYF. CDR3 DNA sequence: TGTGCCAGCAGCTTAAAGGCGGGGTACACAGATACGCAGTATTTT. The whole variable domain, remainder taken from reference TRBV7-9 and TRBJ2-3, is DTGVSQNPRHKITKRGQNVTFRCDPISEHNRLYWYRQTLGQGPEFLTYFQNEAQLEKSRLLSDRFSAERPKGSFSTLEIQRTEQGDSAMYLCASSLKAGYTDTQYFGPGTRLTVL.

This clone came up once. J is TRBJ1-1 and V is TRBV5-4; D call uncertain. V was clipped by 4 bases and J by 1 base, with 8 bases between them. CDR3 length equals 13 residues. From germline, CDR1 is SGHNT and CDR2 YYREEE (reference sequence). CDR3 DNA: TGTGCCAGCAGCCCAAGACAGAACACTGAAGCTTTCTTT. Its translation: CASSPRQNTEAFF.

The rearrangement uses TRBV4-2 and TRBJ2-3; D not certain. The V end was cut by 0 bases, the J end by 1 base, with 11 bases between. This CDR3 region has 16 residues. Germline loops: CDR1 LGHNA, CDR2 YNFKEQ. The CDR3 DNA is TGTGCCAGCAGCCAAGAGGTGGTATCGCGCACAGATACGCAGTATTTT. It specifies CASSQEVVSRTDTQYF.

This sequence joins TRBV5-8 and TRBJ1-5; D might be TRBD1 (5 bases). The CDR3 covers 14 residues. V dropped 2 bases and J dropped 6 bases, with 12 bases sitting between them. Germline assignment: CDR1 SGHTS and CDR2 YDEGEE. The CDR3 protein is CASSFFRQGQPQHF. The DNA of the CDR3 is TGTGCCAGCAGCTTTTTCAGGCAGGGTCAGCCCCAGCATTTT.

This clone was observed a handful of times. V usage is TRBV20-1 and J usage is TRBJ1-1; D is possibly TRBD1 (5 bases). Germline CDR1 and CDR2: DFQATT and SNEGSKA (reference sequence). The CDR3 has 11 amino acids. Trimming shortened V by 6 bases and J by 4 bases, and 9 bases separated the two germline ends. The CDR3 loop reads CSAERGTEAFF. The CDR3 region has the DNA TGCAGTGCGGAAAGGGGCACTGAAGCTTTCTTT.

The chain recombines TRBV11-3 with TRBJ2-5; no definite D call. Per the germline V gene, CDR1 is SGHNT and CDR2 is YENEEA. Trimming stripped 0 bases from V and 1 base from J, with 9 bases between. CDR3 size: 15 residues. The CDR3 nucleotides read TGTGCCAGCAGCTTAGATGGGCAAAGCCAAGAGACCCAGTACTTC. This sequence encodes CASSLDGQSQETQYF.

This chain links TRBV28 with TRBJ1-6; 8 bases match TRBD1. CDR3 length: 16 amino acids. The germline CDR1 and CDR2 sequences are MDHEN and SYDVKM. Trimming took 6 bases from V and 7 from J; bases not matched to a gene: 11. CDR3 sequence (DNA): TGTGCCAGCAGACCAGCTCCATCAGGGGGCAATTCACCCCTCCACTTT. Protein product: CASRPAPSGGNSPLHF.

The table lists this clone with a count of one. This sequence joins TRBV7-2 and TRBJ2-7; 9 positions agree with TRBD2. The ends lost 3 bases at V and 7 bases at J; junction bases unmatched: 7. CDR1 and CDR2 (germline): SGHTA, FQGNSA. The CDR3 has 14 residues. The CDR3, as DNA: TGTGCCAGCAGCTTTACGGGACTAGCCCGGGAGCAGTACTTC. This sequence encodes CASSFTGLAREQYF.

V usage is TRBV2 and J usage is TRBJ1-5; D unresolved. The length of the CDR3 is 12 residues. Trimming pared 8 bases from V and 9 bases from J, leaving 14 bases between. Germline-derived CDR1 and CDR2 are SNHLY and FYNNEI. In nucleotides, the CDR3 is TGTGCCAGCCGGGCTCCTCCCGCGCCCCAGCATTTT. It translates to CASRAPPAPQHF.

A note on this clone: The sample carries other DNA sequences with the same CDR3. This sequence joins TRBV4-2 and TRBJ2-3; D is unclear. Looked up from germline, CDR1 is LGHNA and CDR2 is YNFKEQ. The CDR3 loop spans 12 amino acids. Trimming cost V 1 base and J 4 bases, with 3 bases left between them. CDR3 nucleotides: TGTGCCAGCAGCCAAGTAGCAGATACGCAGTATTTT. It translates to CASSQVADTQYF.

V is TRBV15 and J is TRBJ1-1; perhaps TRBD1 as D (6 bases). V lost 3 bases and J 1 base, leaving 15 bases between the germline ends. Germline V CDR1 and CDR2: LNHNV, YYDKDF (reference sequence). The CDR3 length is 16 residues. The CDR3 bases are TGTGCCACCAGCAGCGGACAGCTTCAAGGGAACACTGAAGCTTTCTTT. This encodes CATSSGQLQGNTEAFF. The full variable domain, its missing parts supplied by reference TRBV15 and TRBJ1-1, is DAMVIQNPRYQVTQFGKPVTLSCSQTLNHNVMYWYQQKSSQAPKLLFHYYDKDFNNEADTPDNFQSRRPNTSFCFLDIRSPGLGDTAMYLCATSSGQLQGNTEAFFGQGTRLTVV.

For this clone: Other DNA sequences within the sample encode an identical CDR3. The V call is TRBV11-2, the J call TRBJ2-6, with unresolved D. The CDR3 extends over 13 amino acids. Germline V gene sequence: CDR1 SGHAT, CDR2 FQNNGV. V was pared by 5 bases and J by 0 bases, with 2 bases between. In DNA form, the CDR3 reads TGTGCCAGCAGCCTCTCTGGGGCCAACGTCCTGACTTTC. Residues: CASSLSGANVLTF.

This chain uses TRBV6-1 with TRBJ2-1; 9 bases map to TRBD1. V dropped 7 bases and J dropped 4; count of bases not matched to a gene: 2. The V gene's germline CDR1 is MNHNS and CDR2 SASEGT. This CDR3 has 13 residues. The DNA for the CDR3 is TGTGCCAGCACCGGGACAGGGTACAATGAGCAGTTCTTC. Translating it yields CASTGTGYNEQFF.

CDR3 sequence (DNA): TGTGCCAGCAGTTCCGGGACGGCTAATCAGCCCCAGCATTTT. Residues: CASSSGTANQPQHF. The chain joins TRBV27 to TRBJ1-5; TRBD1 is a possible D gene (5 bases). CDR3 length equals 14 residues. The V gene's germline CDR1 is MNHEY and CDR2 SMNVEV (reference sequence). V shed 4 bases and J shed 4 bases, with 11 bases lying between them.

This rearrangement joins TRBV4-3 to TRBJ2-3, with D perhaps TRBD2 (7 bases). V was shortened by 3 bases and J by 6 bases, with 16 bases between the two germline ends. The CDR3 consists of 15 residues. Germline V CDR1 and CDR2: LGHNA, YSLEER. The CDR3 coding sequence is TGCGCCAGCAGCCAGGGGGGGCAGAAGGTGGATACGCAGTATTTT. Translated: CASSQGGQKVDTQYF.

V usage is TRBV21-1 and J usage is TRBJ2-7; the D call in the table, TRBD1, was not verified against the DNA. TRBV21-1 is deemed a pseudogene. The CDR3 length is 14 residues. CDR3 coding DNA: TGTGCCAGCAGCAGGGGACAGGTGGTCAACGAGCAGTACTTC. It encodes CASSRGQVVNEQYF.

The chain links TRBV2 to TRBJ2-5; 7 bases fit TRBD1. The CDR3 has 13 amino acids. J lost 2 bases, V lost 9 bases, and 6 bases had no gene match. Germline CDR1 and CDR2: SNHLY and FYNNEI. CDR3 sequence: CARRQGAQETQYF. CDR3 coding DNA: TGTGCCAGGAGACAGGGAGCACAAGAGACCCAGTACTTC. Full variable domain (remainder filled in from reference TRBV2 and TRBJ2-5): EPEVTQTPSHQVTQMGQEVILRCVPISNHLYFYWYRQILGQKVEFLVSFYNNEISEKSEIFDDQFSVERPDGSNFTLKIRSTKLEDSAMYFCARRQGAQETQYFGPGTRLLVL.

The chain has TRBV27 and TRBJ2-1; 7 nucleotides agree with TRBD2. V lost 6 bases and J lost 0; bases outside the gene matches: 5. The CDR3 has 15 amino acids. Germline V lookup: CDR1 MNHEY, CDR2 SMNVEV (reference sequence). DNA for the CDR3: TGTGCCAGCAGCCCCGGGGGGTACTCCTACAATGAGCAGTTCTTC. Protein sequence: CASSPGGYSYNEQFF.